The 30 T cell receptor beta chains reported below all come from one sample, sequenced in a study of CD8 T cells in Susac syndrome. The authors reverse transcribed about 0.5 to 1 ug RNA with random hexamers. Using its own MiXCR run on the immunoSEQ multiplex PCR reads, TCRdb lists one record per CDR3 protein. The table lists about 280,000 distinct CDR3 sequences, 85% of them singletons, with 0.095% to 0.14% in the top ten. Sequenced input: CD8+ T cells from PBMCs. The receptors stem from a human donor with multiple sclerosis.

This clonotype was seen only once. This sequence joins TRBV29-1 and TRBJ1-2; 12 bases agree with TRBD1. The CDR3 has 16 amino acids. From germline, CDR1 is SQVTM and CDR2 ANQGSEA. The V gene end was trimmed by 7 bases and the J gene end by 5 bases; junction bases not matched to a gene: 14. The chain's CDR3 is CSATGTGGPEGYGYTF. CDR3 in DNA: TGCAGCGCGACCGGGACAGGGGGCCCCGAAGGGTATGGCTACACCTTC.

V is TRBV13 and J is TRBJ2-1; no reliable D call. This CDR3 spans 13 amino acids. Germline CDR1 is PRHDT and CDR2 is FYEKMQ (reference sequence). V was clipped by 5 bases and J by 3 bases, with 8 bases between them. The CDR3 reads CASSQSVYNEQFF. CDR3 in DNA: TGTGCCAGCAGCCAGAGCGTCTACAATGAGCAGTTCTTC.

This clonotype was seen only a few times. Here the CDR3 DNA reads TGTGCCAGCAGCTCAACAAGGACATTTGGGCCCTACGAGCAGTACTTC. It yields the protein CASSSTRTFGPYEQYF. This chain uses TRBV7-9 with TRBJ2-7, with a weak D call TRBD1 (5 bases). The CDR3 has 16 residues. Germline V gives CDR1 SEHNR, CDR2 FQNEAQ (reference sequence). V was trimmed by 4 bases and J by 2 bases, leaving 18 bases between them.

The chain has TRBV5-1 and TRBJ2-7, with 10 bases lining up with TRBD1. The germline gives CDR1 SGHRS, CDR2 YFSETQ. The CDR3 is 15 residues long. J gave up 5 bases and V 4 bases, and 9 bases lay outside the gene matches. The CDR3 loop is CASSPLGTGEDEQYF. The CDR3 region has the DNA TGCGCCAGCAGCCCCCTCGGGACAGGGGAAGACGAGCAGTACTTC.

The gene calls are TRBV27 and TRBJ2-4, with 7 bases fitting TRBD2. V shed 5 bases and J 0 bases; nucleotides not matched to a gene: 7. The CDR3 has 16 residues. CDR1 MNHEY and CDR2 SMNVEV come from the germline V gene (reference sequence). CDR3 DNA: TGTGCCAGCAGTCCACAATTAGCGGGAGCCAAAAACATTCAGTACTTC. Its protein product is CASSPQLAGAKNIQYF.

This chain connects TRBV14 to TRBJ2-1; 9 positions agree with TRBD1. The CDR3 is made up of 15 amino acids. The germline V gene has CDR1 SGHDN and CDR2 FVKESK. The J segment lost 5 bases and the V segment lost 1 base, leaving 3 bases of the junction unmatched. As DNA, the CDR3 is TGTGCCAGCAGCCAAGCGGGACAGGGAGACAATGAGCAGTTCTTC. This sequence encodes CASSQAGQGDNEQFF.

The chain is built from TRBV9 and TRBJ2-2; D not certain. Germline lookup yields CDR1 SGDLS and CDR2 YYNGEE. The CDR3 contains 13 residues. V lost 6 bases and J 5 bases, leaving 11 bases between the germline ends. In nucleotides, the CDR3 is TGTGCCAGCACAGTTTCGGGTACCGGGGAGCTGTTTTTT. Protein: CASTVSGTGELFF. Drawing the rest from reference TRBV9 and TRBJ2-2, the complete variable domain is DSGVTQTPKHLITATGQRVTLRCSPRSGDLSVYWYQQSLDQGLQFLIQYYNGEERAKGNILERFSAQQFPDLHSELNLSSLELGDSALYFCASTVSGTGELFFGEGSRLTVL.

This rearrangement joins TRBV4-1 to TRBJ2-1; D possibly matches TRBD1 or TRBD2 (7 bases each). Looked up from germline, CDR1 is MGHRA and CDR2 is YSYEKL. This CDR3 is built from 17 residues. The V and J ends lost 4 bases and 1 base respectively, with 17 bases between them. The CDR3 sequence: CASSLKGAGVSYNEQFF. The CDR3 DNA sequence: TGCGCCAGCAGCCTTAAGGGGGCGGGAGTTTCCTACAATGAGCAGTTCTTC.

The J gene is TRBJ2-1, the V gene TRBV7-9, with 11 nucleotides matching TRBD2. This CDR3 spans 15 amino acids. The V gene end was trimmed by 6 bases and the J gene end by 7 bases; junction bases not matched to a gene: 8. CDR1 SEHNR and CDR2 FQNEAQ come from the germline V gene (reference sequence). As DNA, the CDR3 is TGTGCCAGCAGTTGGCTAGCGGGAGGAAAGAATGAGCAGTTCTTC. Translating it yields CASSWLAGGKNEQFF.

The rearrangement links TRBV10-3 to TRBJ2-1; D possibly corresponds to TRBD1 (5 bases). CDR1 and CDR2 from the germline V gene are ENHRY and SYGVKD. V shed 2 bases and J shed 9 bases, with 17 bases lying between them. The CDR3 is 15 residues long. CDR3 amino acids: CAISEGAYAKGEQFF. DNA for the CDR3: TGTGCCATCAGTGAGGGGGCTTACGCTAAGGGTGAGCAGTTCTTC.

V is TRBV12-3 or TRBV12-4 and J is TRBJ2-1, with a possible D match to TRBD2 (5 bases). Trimming cost V 8 bases and J 5 bases, with 10 bases left between them. The CDR3 runs to 12 residues. CDR3 DNA: TGTGCCAGCCAGGACTCTCACAATGAGCAGTTCTTC. Amino acids: CASQDSHNEQFF.

The chain joins TRBV24-1 to TRBJ2-3; D may be TRBD2 (6 bases). V gave up 9 bases and J gave up 5 bases, with 20 bases separating them. The CDR3 sequence is 15 residues long. Germline V gene data show CDR1 as KGHDR and CDR2 as SFDVKD. Here the CDR3 reads CATLGAGGVGDTQYF. As DNA, the CDR3 is TGTGCCACCCTTGGCGCCGGCGGGGTAGGAGATACGCAGTATTTT.

The V gene is TRBV7-3, the J gene TRBJ1-1; 10 bases are a match to TRBD1. Per the germline V gene, CDR1 is SGHTA and CDR2 is FQGTGA. The V segment lost 5 bases and the J segment 5 bases; nucleotides outside the gene matches: 5. The CDR3 runs to 14 residues. The CDR3, as DNA: TGTGCCAGCAGCCTCCGGGACAGGGGTACTGAAGCTTTCTTT. It is translated as CASSLRDRGTEAFF. The full variable domain, rest sourced from reference TRBV7-3 and TRBJ1-1, is GAGVSQTPSNKVTEKGKYVELRCDPISGHTALYWYRQSLGQGPEFLIYFQGTGAADDSGLPNDRFFAVRPEGSVSTLKIQRTERGDSAVYLCASSLRDRGTEAFFGQGTRLTVV.

This sequence joins TRBV27 and TRBJ2-3; possibly TRBD2 for D (6 bases). This CDR3 comprises 13 residues. Germline lookup yields CDR1 MNHEY and CDR2 SMNVEV (reference sequence). V was cut by 3 bases and J by 4 bases, with 8 bases left in between. CDR3 residues: CASSFRLADTQYF. DNA of the CDR3: TGTGCCAGCAGTTTCAGACTAGCAGATACGCAGTATTTT.

V gene TRBV9 combines with J gene TRBJ2-2; D gene unclear. V was clipped by 3 bases and J by 10 bases, with 7 bases between them. There are 11 residues in the CDR3. Germline V gene sequence: CDR1 SGDLS, CDR2 YYNGEE. CDR3 sequence (DNA): TGTGCCAGCAGCGAGTCCGAGGAGCTGTTTTTT. It translates to CASSESEELFF.

The chain links TRBV28 to TRBJ1-2, with a tentative D call TRBD1 (6 bases). The CDR3 length is 14 residues. Trimming removed 5 bases from V and 4 bases from J, with 14 bases in between. Per germline, CDR1 MDHEN and CDR2 SYDVKM. The CDR3 DNA reads as TGTGCCAGCAGTCCCCGGGGAGGGGGCTATGGCTACACCTTC. Amino acid sequence: CASSPRGGGYGYTF.

In DNA, the CDR3 is TGTGCCACCAGTGACCCCGGACTAGCGGGAGCAAGTGATGAGCAGTTCTTC. Translating gives CATSDPGLAGASDEQFF. J is TRBJ2-1 and V is TRBV24-1; 13 bases match TRBD2. This CDR3 has 17 residues. Germline V gives CDR1 KGHDR, CDR2 SFDVKD. The V segment lost 4 bases and the J segment 8 bases; nucleotides outside the gene matches: 10.

The genes are TRBV27 and TRBJ2-5, with D unclear. The V gene's germline CDR1 is MNHEY and CDR2 SMNVEV (reference sequence). V shed 8 bases and J shed 0 bases, with 4 bases lying between them. The CDR3 runs to 11 residues. In DNA form, the CDR3 reads TGTGCCAGCGGGCACCAAGAGACCCAGTACTTC. It yields the protein CASGHQETQYF.

The chain uses TRBV20-1 and TRBJ2-1; D gene unclear. Germline V CDR1 and CDR2: DFQATT, SNEGSKA (reference sequence). This CDR3 spans 12 amino acids. The ends were cut back, 0 bases at V and 8 bases at J, with 8 bases in the middle. This CDR3 is CSARDISDEQFF. CDR3 sequence (DNA): TGCAGTGCTAGAGACATAAGTGATGAGCAGTTCTTC.

The chain uses TRBV27 and TRBJ2-1, with 8 bases aligning to TRBD2. CDR3 length: 16 residues. V dropped 0 bases and J dropped 3; count of bases not matched to a gene: 4. Germline CDR1 is MNHEY and CDR2 is SMNVEV (reference sequence). The CDR3 loop is CASSLSAGDRYNEQFF. CDR3 coding DNA: TGTGCCAGCAGTTTATCAGCGGGGGACCGCTACAATGAGCAGTTCTTC.

The chain is built from TRBV28 and TRBJ2-5; tentative D call: TRBD2 (6 bases). Trimming shortened V by 1 base and J by 1 base, and 10 bases separated the two germline ends. This CDR3 region has 15 residues. Germline CDR1 and CDR2: MDHEN and SYDVKM. As DNA, the CDR3 is TGTGCCAGCAGTTTATCTTTGGGGGGCCAAGAGACCCAGTACTTC. Protein: CASSLSLGGQETQYF.

This chain joins TRBV20-1 and TRBJ2-1; no clear D gene. V lost 1 base to trimming and J lost 2 bases, with 18 bases between them. The CDR3 runs 17 residues. CDR1 and CDR2 (germline): DFQATT, SNEGSKA (reference sequence). CDR3 protein: CSARGSEALPPYNEQFF. CDR3 DNA: TGCAGTGCTAGAGGATCTGAGGCTCTCCCGCCCTACAATGAGCAGTTCTTC.

The V gene is TRBV5-1, the J gene TRBJ1-1; possible D gene TRBD1, 5 bases. Trimming pared 0 bases from V and 6 bases from J, leaving 15 bases between. CDR1 is SGHRS, CDR2 YFSETQ, per germline. The CDR3 consists of 15 residues. CDR3 sequence: CASSLAVGGKPEAFF. The CDR3 DNA reads TGCGCCAGCAGCTTGGCCGTGGGGGGGAAGCCTGAAGCTTTCTTT.

The V and J genes are TRBV28 and TRBJ1-6; 8 bases line up with TRBD1. The germline CDR1 and CDR2 sequences are MDHEN and SYDVKM. The CDR3 sequence is 17 residues long. Losses at the gene ends were 4 bases for V and 1 base for J; bases not matched to a gene: 6. The CDR3 loop is CASSSGQEKSYNSPLHF. DNA of the CDR3: TGTGCCAGCAGTTCGGGACAGGAAAAATCCTATAATTCACCCCTCCACTTT.

This chain uses TRBV5-1 with TRBJ2-7; 8 nucleotides match TRBD1. Germline V gene data show CDR1 as SGHRS and CDR2 as YFSETQ. There are 14 residues in the CDR3. Losses at the gene ends were 10 bases for V and 1 base for J; bases not matched to a gene: 10. The CDR3: CAGRTGPGSYEQYF. The CDR3 region has the DNA TGCGCCGGACGGACAGGGCCAGGATCCTACGAGCAGTACTTC.

This sequence joins TRBV11-2 and TRBJ2-7, with D perhaps matching TRBD2 (5 bases). The CDR3 has 14 residues. Germline CDR1 SGHAT, CDR2 FQNNGV. V was cut by 2 bases and J by 2 bases, with 10 bases left in between. CDR3 nucleotides: TGTGCCAGCAGCTTAATCCCGGGAACCTACGAGCAGTACTTC. It yields the protein CASSLIPGTYEQYF.

This clonotype was observed a single time. V and J are TRBV29-1 and TRBJ1-1, with D uncertain. Germline CDR1 reads SQVTM; CDR2 reads ANQGSEA. CDR3 length: 8 amino acids. In DNA form, the CDR3 reads TGCGTAGCCCATGAAGCTTTCTTT. Amino acids: CVAHEAFF.

The chain is built from TRBV5-4 and TRBJ2-2; a weak D match, TRBD1 (6 bases). This CDR3 has 16 residues. CDR1 SGHNT and CDR2 YYREEE come from the germline V gene (reference sequence). Deletions cut 6 bases from V and 1 base from J, with 16 bases between. This CDR3 is CASKGQRSENTGELFF. CDR3 sequence (DNA): TGTGCCAGCAAGGGACAAAGGTCGGAGAACACCGGGGAGCTGTTTTTT.

This clonotype was recorded only once. The gene calls are TRBV30 and TRBJ2-5, with TRBD1 matching over 7 bases. CDR3 length equals 13 residues. In germline, CDR1 is GTSNPN, CDR2 SVGIG (reference sequence). The trim removed 6 bases at V and 8 bases at J, leaving 12 bases unmatched. The CDR3 DNA sequence: TGTGCCTGTTTCAAAGGGGGCTTCGCTACCCAGTACTTC. Its translation is CACFKGGFATQYF.

V and J are TRBV5-5 and TRBJ2-1; perhaps TRBD1 as D (6 bases). CDR3 size: 15 residues. Germline V gene data show CDR1 as SGHKS and CDR2 as YYEKEE (reference sequence). Trimming shortened V by 4 bases and J by 4 bases, and 15 bases separated the two germline ends. CDR3: CASSPDRNPYNEQFF. The CDR3 coding sequence is TGTGCCAGCAGCCCGGACAGAAACCCATACAATGAGCAGTTCTTC.